Below, one T cell receptor beta chain is given with its context. This entry belongs to a study of blood T cell repertoires in COVID-19. The V end lost 0 bases, the J end lost 3 bases, and 18 bases lay between the germline ends. This CDR3 is 18 amino acids long. CDR1 and CDR2 (germline): SGHAT, FQNNGV. Generated by immunoSEQ multiplex PCR, the TCRdb table keeps only in-frame clones and is missing some. The sample records 95,000 to 150,000 clones, around 82% being singletons. This sequence originates from an elderly man with active or convalescent COVID-19. This sequence joins TRBV11-2 and TRBJ1-3, with a tentative D call TRBD1 (5 bases). Sequencing input: peripheral blood. DNA for the CDR3: TGTGCCAGCAGCTTAGAGGGGCAGGAGTTCGCATATGGAAACACCATATATTTT. Amino acids: CASSLEGQEFAYGNTIYF.